Below are 16 T cell receptor beta chains sequenced from a single sample in a study of patients and donors after allogeneic stem cell transplantation. TCRdb independently ran MiXCR on the RT-PCR reads; one entry per CDR3 protein. Among roughly 880,000 distinct CDR3 sequences listed, roughly 17% were seen once. Sequenced material: blood, either unsorted or a sorted T cell fraction (not recorded which). These receptors originate from a human donor who was either an allogeneic HSCT recipient or a stem cell or donor lymphocyte infusion donor (not recorded which). It is not recorded whose cells these are; they may come from a transplant donor.

The rearrangement joins TRBV24-1 to TRBJ1-6; the D gene is possibly TRBD1 (5 bases). Trimming took off 3 bases at V and 8 bases at J, with 13 bases between the two ends. Germline CDR1 reads KGHDR; CDR2 reads SFDVKD. The CDR3 is 15 amino acids. DNA of the CDR3: TGTGCCACCAGTGATGGGACCTCCTCGGATTCACCCCTCCACTTT. The encoded protein is CATSDGTSSDSPLHF.

The chain couples TRBV20-1 to TRBJ2-5, with 11 bases matching TRBD2. Germline CDR1 DFQATT, CDR2 SNEGSKA (reference sequence). The CDR3 has 15 residues. The J segment lost 4 bases and the V segment lost 4 bases, leaving 8 bases of the junction unmatched. CDR3 nucleotide sequence: TGCAGTGCTACGATAGCGGGGGGGCCTCGAGAGACCCAGTACTTC. Protein product: CSATIAGGPRETQYF.

Only a few counts were recorded for this clonotype. This chain links TRBV7-9 with TRBJ1-5; unclear D gene. V shed 4 bases and J shed 12 bases, with 13 bases lying between them. Germline loops: CDR1 SEHNR, CDR2 FQNEAQ (reference sequence). This CDR3 has 12 residues. CDR3 in amino acids: CASSSKGGLQHF. As DNA, the CDR3 is TGTGCCAGCAGCTCAAAGGGCGGTCTCCAGCATTTT. Looking up the rest from reference TRBV7-9 and TRBJ1-5 gives the full variable domain: DTGVSQNPRHKITKRGQNVTFRCDPISEHNRLYWYRQTLGQGPEFLTYFQNEAQLEKSRLLSDRFSAERPKGSFSTLEIQRTEQGDSAMYLCASSSKGGLQHFGDGTRLSIL.

The CDR3 protein is CASSHSLAEQFF. For the CDR3, the DNA is TGTGCCAGCAGCCACTCACTAGCTGAGCAGTTCTTC. The chain has TRBV3-1 and TRBJ2-1; a possible D gene is TRBD2 (6 bases). This CDR3 spans 12 amino acids. Germline CDR1 reads LGHDT; CDR2 reads YNNKEL (reference sequence). Trimming left V 3 bases short and J 9 bases short, with 9 bases between.

With respect to this clonotype: The CDR3 end shows no conserved phenylalanine or tryptophan, and so a read error is likely. It is unclear where the CDR3 begins or ends on the DNA, so no DNA is shown, and the CDR3 is as TCRdb lists it. The CDR3 spells CASSGGTGLMR. This rearrangement joins TRBV21-1 to TRBJ2-2; the tabulated D call, TRBD1, remains unverified against the DNA. TRBV21-1 is listed as a pseudogene. Including both end residues, the CDR3 is 11 amino acids long.

This clonotype has only a few counts. CDR3 region: CASSPGTSGLQETQYF. The CDR3 coding sequence is TGTGCCAGCTCACCCGGGACTAGCGGCTTACAAGAGACCCAGTACTTC. V usage is TRBV18 and J usage is TRBJ2-5, with TRBD2 matching over 11 bases. V dropped 3 bases and J dropped 2; count of bases not matched to a gene: 5. The germline CDR1 and CDR2 sequences are KGHSH and LQKENI. This CDR3 has 16 amino acids.

In this sample, this clonotype turned up a few times. The chain joins TRBV10-3 to TRBJ1-6, with 8 bases identical to TRBD1. The germline V gene encodes CDR1 ENHRY and CDR2 SYGVKD. V shed 7 bases, J shed 7 bases, and the junction held 9 bases outside the gene matches. The CDR3 has 15 residues. This CDR3 is CAITSQDRANSPLHF. In nucleotides, the CDR3 is TGTGCCATCACGTCCCAGGACAGGGCCAATTCACCCCTCCACTTT.

This clonotype was recorded at least ten times. The chain carries TRBV12-3 or TRBV12-4 and TRBJ2-7; D is unclear. CDR3 size: 13 residues. The V and J ends lost 3 bases and 2 bases respectively, with 8 bases between them. CDR3 amino acids: CASSFGSTYEQYF. The CDR3 DNA sequence: TGTGCCAGCAGTTTTGGCTCGACCTACGAGCAGTACTTC.

The chain employs TRBV7-9 and TRBJ1-1, with D perhaps TRBD1 (6 bases). The CDR3 sequence is 17 residues long. Germline assignment: CDR1 SEHNR and CDR2 FQNEAQ (reference sequence). V was pared by 3 bases and J by 5 bases, with 22 bases between. CDR3 nucleotides: TGTGCCAGCAGCTTGCCTCAGGGGTGGGGTAAACGGACTGAAGCTTTCTTT. Translation: CASSLPQGWGKRTEAFF.

The chain carries TRBV12-3 or TRBV12-4 and TRBJ1-1; D not resolved. Trimming took 6 bases from V and 4 from J, leaving 12 bases between them. This CDR3 region has 13 residues. CDR3 nucleotides: TGTGCCAGCAGAGTGATGGGGAGCACTGAAGCTTTCTTT. This encodes CASRVMGSTEAFF.

This rearrangement joins TRBV2 to TRBJ1-2; D is possibly TRBD1 (6 bases). Germline CDR1 and CDR2: SNHLY and FYNNEI. Trimming stripped 0 bases from V and 7 bases from J, with 9 bases between. The CDR3 is 13 amino acids. The CDR3 DNA reads TGTGCCAGCAGTGAAGCGGGCAGGGGTGGCTACACCTTC. Its protein product is CASSEAGRGGYTF.

The chain links TRBV6-1 to TRBJ2-3; D could derive from TRBD1 or TRBD2 (5 bases each). Germline assignment: CDR1 MNHNS and CDR2 SASEGT. Trimming removed 8 bases from V and 0 bases from J, with 15 bases in between. The CDR3 has 15 residues. Here the CDR3 DNA reads TGTGCCAGCGCGCACGGGGCTTCTAGCACAGATACGCAGTATTTT. Residues: CASAHGASSTDTQYF.

This clonotype was seen a few times. The chain joins TRBV5-1 to TRBJ2-5; 10 nucleotides line up with TRBD2. The CDR3 contains 15 residues. V shed 6 bases, J shed 2 bases, and the junction held 7 bases outside the gene matches. Germline-derived CDR1 and CDR2 are SGHRS and YFSETQ. DNA of the CDR3: TGCGCCAGCACCTTAGCGGGAGGAGGGCAAGAGACCCAGTACTTC. It is translated as CASTLAGGGQETQYF.

There are a few counts of this clonotype. This chain links TRBV4-3 with TRBJ2-7; D unclear. The CDR3 totals 14 residues. The V and J ends lost 1 base and 0 bases respectively, with 7 bases between them. CDR1 is LGHNA, CDR2 YSLEER, per germline. The DNA for the CDR3 is TGCGCCAGCAGCCAAGCTACAGTCTCCTACGAGCAGTACTTC. The encoded protein is CASSQATVSYEQYF.

This clonotype occurred a few times. This chain joins TRBV11-2 and TRBJ1-5; D not certain. Germline lookup yields CDR1 SGHAT and CDR2 FQNNGV. Trimming shortened V by 0 bases and J by 9 bases, and 15 bases separated the two germline ends. This CDR3 region has 15 residues. The CDR3 bases are TGTGCCAGCAGCTTAGATCGGACCCTGGGAGGGCCCCAGCATTTT. As protein: CASSLDRTLGGPQHF.

This clonotype was found a few times. The chain has TRBV27 and TRBJ1-6; D gene unclear. This CDR3 comprises 13 residues. V shed 3 bases and J shed 10 bases, with 10 bases lying between them. Germline V gene sequence: CDR1 MNHEY, CDR2 SMNVEV (reference sequence). The CDR3 is CASSLVPGSPLHF. The CDR3 region has the DNA TGTGCCAGCAGTTTGGTACCTGGGTCACCCCTCCACTTT.